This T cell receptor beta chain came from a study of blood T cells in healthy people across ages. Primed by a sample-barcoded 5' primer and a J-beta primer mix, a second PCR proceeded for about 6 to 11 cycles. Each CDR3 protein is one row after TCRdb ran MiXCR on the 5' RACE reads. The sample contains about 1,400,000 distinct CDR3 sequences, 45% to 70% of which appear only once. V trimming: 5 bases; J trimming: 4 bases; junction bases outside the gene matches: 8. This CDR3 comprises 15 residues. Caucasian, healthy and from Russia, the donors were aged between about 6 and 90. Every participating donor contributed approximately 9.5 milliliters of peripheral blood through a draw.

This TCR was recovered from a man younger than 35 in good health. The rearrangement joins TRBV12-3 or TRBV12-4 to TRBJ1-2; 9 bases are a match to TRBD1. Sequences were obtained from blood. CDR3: CASSPSGTGFYGYTF. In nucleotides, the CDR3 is TGTGCCAGCAGTCCCTCCGGGACAGGGTTCTATGGCTACACCTTC.